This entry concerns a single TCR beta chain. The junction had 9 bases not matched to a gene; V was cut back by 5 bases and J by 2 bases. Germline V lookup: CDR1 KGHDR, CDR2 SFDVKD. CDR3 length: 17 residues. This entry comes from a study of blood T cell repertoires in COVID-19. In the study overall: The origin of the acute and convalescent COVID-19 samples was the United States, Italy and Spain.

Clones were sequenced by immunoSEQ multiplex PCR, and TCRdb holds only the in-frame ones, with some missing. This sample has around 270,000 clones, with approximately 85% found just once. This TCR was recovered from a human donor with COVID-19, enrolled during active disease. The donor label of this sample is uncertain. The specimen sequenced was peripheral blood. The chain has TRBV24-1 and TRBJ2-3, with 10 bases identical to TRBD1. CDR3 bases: TGTGCCACCAGTGCCAGCCGGACAGGGGGAGTCACAGATACGCAGTATTTT. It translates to CATSASRTGGVTDTQYF.